This TCR beta chain was captured in a study of blood T cells in healthy people across ages (dated by TCRdb to the mid-2010s). With respect to the entire study: In model experiments, roughly one uniquely barcoded TCR beta cDNA molecule per two T cells was captured by template switching. To track age-related changes in TCR beta repertoire diversity, the study relied on deep sequencing normalized with unique cDNA molecular identifiers. Four age groups were formed from the donors: young (average roughly 16 years), middle-aged (around 41), aged (more than 55) and long-lived (82). Using the same blood draw, the study looked at two additional independent replicas of 1 million unique cDNA reads for two donors, one aged 18 to 30 and the other aged 80 or older.

The donors were under 40 Caucasian individuals from Russia, aged roughly 6 to 100 years, who were systemically healthy. About 10 milliliters of peripheral blood were collected from each donor into EDTA-treated Vacutainer tubes. Ficoll-Paque density-gradient centrifugation was used to isolate PBMCs, with at least 6.5 million per sample. Total RNA was extracted from PBMCs with Trizol reagent, with at least 6 micrograms obtained per sample. Naive CD45RAhigh/CD27high T cell percentages were measured by flow cytometry on a PBMC aliquot from every donor. Overall results and qualifications from the work: Observed TCR beta diversity per million T cells fell roughly linearly with age, and a significant reduction was already apparent by age around 44. A strong correlation was found between observed TCR beta diversity and the percentage of naive T cells measured by flow cytometry. Estimates of total diversity based on one million sequenced T cells were regarded as lower bounds and as underestimates. Compared with the aged group, the long-lived group had more naive CD4+ T cells, fewer expanded clones and increased TCR diversity, a pattern suggesting age selection. Bulk unsorted PBMC profiling prevented conclusive comparison of naive and antigen-experienced compartments. Because the CMV infection status of the donors was unknown, age-related changes in expanded clonotypes may potentially have been confounded.

As concerns this clonotype: Its specific antigen is unknown. At one end the junction does not follow the germline gene, possibly because of a read error.

Libraries came from 5' RACE. The sequencing machine was an Illumina HiSeq 2500. A second about 7 to 12 cycle PCR used a sample-barcoded 5' primer and a J-beta primer mix. Each TCR beta cDNA molecule received a unique molecular identifier from a template-switch 5' adaptor carrying 12 random nucleotides. Each sample yielded at least 3 million CDR3-containing paired-end reads. All of the RNA was converted into first-strand cDNA using the Mint cDNA synthesis kit, with a TRBC-specific oligonucleotide serving as the primer. Following uracil-DNA glycosylase treatment, all cDNA underwent a first 18-cycle PCR with the universal primers M1SS and BC2_uni_R. The source study handled its data this way. Normalization of each sample was performed by random selection of 1 million high-quality reads, each carrying a distinct molecular identifier. Instead of being binned into consensus sequences, reads that shared molecular identifiers were thrown out. MiTCR, set to a Q25 quality threshold and the strictest error-elimination algorithm, was used for CDR3 identification, clonotype clustering and error correction. A nonparametric unseen species model using Euler transformation provided a lower-bound estimate of total TCR beta diversity. The public reads were reanalyzed by TCRdb: fastp trimming at Q25, MiXCR alignment, in-frame beta chains only. Entries that share a CDR3 protein sequence are merged under the most common genes and DNA. The V and J calls shown here were made by TCRdb, not taken from the authors' results. The sample data list more than 500,000 distinct CDR3 sequences, and approximately 26% of these were observed just once. The ten largest clonotypes hold over 3.5% of the sample.

The sample was also reused in another study, on T cells of mothers and their children. The second study's paper adds: The donors were nine systemically healthy Caucasian individuals, made up of three mothers and their six children. cDNA synthesis used all of the extracted RNA, with 1.5 ug of RNA in each 15 ul reaction. In the second PCR, sample barcodes and 2-4 random nucleotides were introduced via the M1S primer. More than 9.5 million TCR beta CDR3 reads were obtained from each mother, and roughly 3.1 million reads were obtained from each child. Thymic selection shapes the output of TCR recombination in a similar way in related and unrelated pairs, and inherited differences have a minor effect. Normalized repertoire overlap was always slightly but never significantly higher in related than unrelated mother-child pairs. With a sensitivity of about 100 clones per million clonotypes, no persistent microchimeric T cell clones were detected. Deep NGS was used in the study to compare the TCR beta repertoires of mothers and children and to look for features that separate related mother-child pairs from unrelated individuals. The mean age was around 40 +/- 4 years for the mothers and approximately 11 +/- 4 years for the children. After adapter ligation was performed with NEBNext reagents, the libraries were sequenced on an Illumina HiSeq 2000 with 100+100 nt paired-end reads. To avoid cross-contamination, the mother libraries and the child libraries were prepared a month apart and sequenced in separate runs. Each donor had between roughly 450,000 and 2,100,000 distinct TCR beta clonotypes identified. Naive TCR beta clonotypes were estimated from low-frequency clonotypes matched to each donor's FACS-determined naive share, without sorting.

The TCR sequence derives from a boy aged 2 to 10 in good health. What was sequenced was blood.

At the DNA level, the sequence is TGTGCCAACAGCTTAGCGCTAGACTACAGAGGGCCCTATTCACCCCTCCACTTT. Its protein reads: CANSLALDYRGPYSPLHF. The rearrangement combines TRBV7-2 with TRBJ1-6; the D gene lacks a confident call. The CDR3 measures 18 amino acids from cysteine to phenylalanine. Only the CDR3 part of the read is kept: 54 bases, read in frame from the first base. CDR1 and CDR2 were assigned from the germline V gene as SGHTA and FQGNSA.